What follows are 5 T cell receptor beta chains derived from one specimen sequenced in a study of blood T cell repertoires in COVID-19. This table comes from immunoSEQ multiplex PCR, and its TCRdb copy is limited to in-frame clones, with some not included. The sample has under 200,000 clones, about 85% seen once. Material: PBMCs or T cells enriched from blood (not recorded which). The receptor set was obtained from a woman aged 40 to 55 with acute COVID-19.

J is TRBJ2-2 and V is TRBV2, with D possibly being TRBD2 (5 bases). The germline V and J ends were trimmed by 3 bases and 6 bases, with 14 bases remaining between them. The CDR3 totals 15 residues. CDR1 and CDR2 (germline): SNHLY, FYNNEI. The CDR3 nucleotides read TGTGCCAGCAGTGATCCCTCGGGGTGGGCCGGGGAGCTGTTTTTT. Its translation: CASSDPSGWAGELFF.

The chain combines TRBV29-1 with TRBJ2-1; 7 bases map to TRBD2. The CDR3 contains 15 residues. Trimming took 4 bases from V and 8 from J; bases not matched to a gene: 14. Germline CDR1 reads SQVTM; CDR2 reads ANQGSEA. DNA of the CDR3: TGCAGCGTTGGAAAATGGGCGGGAGACGTCGATGAGCAGTTCTTC. Translated, it gives CSVGKWAGDVDEQFF.

The chain has TRBV12-3 or TRBV12-4 and TRBJ2-3; D is undetermined. The CDR3 has 12 residues. Trimming left V 5 bases short and J 2 bases short, with 5 bases between. The CDR3 reads CASSPYTDTQYF. CDR3 coding DNA: TGTGCCAGCAGTCCCTACACAGATACGCAGTATTTT.

This chain uses TRBV9 with TRBJ2-2; D may be TRBD2 (5 bases). The CDR3 runs 14 residues. The germline gives CDR1 SGDLS, CDR2 YYNGEE. The germline V and J ends were trimmed by 4 bases and 4 bases, with 11 bases remaining between them. DNA of the CDR3: TGTGCCAGCAGCCCCCTGGGAGTCACCGGGGAGCTGTTTTTT. Encoded protein: CASSPLGVTGELFF. The variable domain in full, completed from reference TRBV9 and TRBJ2-2, reads DSGVTQTPKHLITATGQRVTLRCSPRSGDLSVYWYQQSLDQGLQFLIQYYNGEERAKGNILERFSAQQFPDLHSELNLSSLELGDSALYFCASSPLGVTGELFFGEGSRLTVL.

This chain links TRBV21-1 with TRBJ2-5; the D call TRBD1 from the table was never checked on the DNA. TRBV21-1 is flagged as a pseudogene. The CDR3 has 13 amino acids. The CDR3 here is CASSKDRGETQYF. The CDR3 nucleotides read TGTGCCAGCAGCAAAGACAGGGGAGAGACCCAGTACTTC.